The sequence of this TCR beta chain was determined in a study of cytomegalovirus exposure and HLA in healthy donors. Measured with immunoSEQ multiplex PCR; TCRdb has only the in-frame clones, and not every one. This table holds roughly 63,000 clones, more than 70% found once. Worth noting for this clone: Its antigen is unknown.

Trimming shortened V by 7 bases and J by 7 bases, and 22 bases separated the two germline ends. The CDR3 consists of 14 residues. Germline loops: CDR1 SQVTM, CDR2 ANQGSEA. Study outcomes and limitations: According to a later analysis, TCR clusters from the first cohort tended to co-occur in the roughly 120 validation repertoires. There were over 150 TCR beta chains listed as cytomegalovirus-associated.

The sample taken for sequencing was PBMCs. V usage is TRBV29-1 and J usage is TRBJ1-2, with a tentative D call TRBD1 (6 bases). This receptor was identified in a woman younger than 35 in good health and CMV-seronegative. The CDR3 is CSAQPTGLWTGYTF. For the CDR3, the DNA is TGCAGCGCCCAGCCTACAGGGCTCTGGACTGGCTACACCTTC.